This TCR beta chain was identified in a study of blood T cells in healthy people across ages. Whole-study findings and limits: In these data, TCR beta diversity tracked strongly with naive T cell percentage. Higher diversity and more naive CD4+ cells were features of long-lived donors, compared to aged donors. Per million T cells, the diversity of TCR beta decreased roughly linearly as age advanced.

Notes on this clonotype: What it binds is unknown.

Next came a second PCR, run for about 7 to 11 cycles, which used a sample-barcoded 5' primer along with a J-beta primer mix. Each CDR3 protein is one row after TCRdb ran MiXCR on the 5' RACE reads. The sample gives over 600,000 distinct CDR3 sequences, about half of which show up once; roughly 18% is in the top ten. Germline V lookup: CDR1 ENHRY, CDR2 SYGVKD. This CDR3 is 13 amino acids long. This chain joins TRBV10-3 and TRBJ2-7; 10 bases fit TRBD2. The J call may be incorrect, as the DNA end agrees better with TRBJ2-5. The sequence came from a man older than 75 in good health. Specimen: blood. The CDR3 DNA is TGTGCCATTGCTAGCGGGAGTGGGGAGACCCAGTACTTC. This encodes CAIASGSGETQYF.